This TCR beta chain was profiled in a study of T cell repertoires in cytomegalovirus infection. This CDR3 is built from 13 residues. Germline loops: CDR1 SGHNT, CDR2 YYREEE (reference sequence). V was trimmed by 6 bases and J by 1 base, leaving 10 bases between them. In regard to this clonotype: Its specificity is not known.

Using its own MiXCR run on the reads, TCRdb lists one record per CDR3 protein. Counted here are about 130,000 distinct CDR3 sequences, more than 20% occurring once; the ten biggest clones make up about a third. Sequenced: PBMCs, sequenced either directly or after in vitro stimulation (not recorded which). The rearrangement joins TRBV5-4 to TRBJ1-2, with a tentative D call TRBD1 (6 bases). The TCR sequence derives from a human donor in good health (CMV status not recorded). Some clones in this sample may be carry-over from other donors' samples. CDR3 sequence reads: CASNQQGNYGYTF. As DNA, the CDR3 is TGTGCCAGCAACCAACAGGGTAACTATGGCTACACCTTC.